The T cell receptor (beta chain) described here comes from a study of T-cell memory formation after mild COVID-19. Study-wide background: Largely, TCR clusters stayed within a single donor.

Per the germline V gene, CDR1 is GTSNPN and CDR2 is SVGIG (reference sequence). This CDR3 region has 16 residues. Trimming took off 0 bases at V and 8 bases at J, with 19 bases between the two ends. TCRdb ran MiXCR on the 5' RACE reads and lists one entry per CDR3 protein. Of 150,000 or so distinct CDR3 sequences listed, about 14% were seen once; the top ten hold less than 15%. Study observations and caveats: CD4+ contracting clones lay mainly in CM and EM, CD8+ ones in EMRA.

This clonotype is medium-sized (0.01 to 0.1%) by share. The antigen is undetermined. What was sequenced was PBMCs or a T cell subset sorted from them (not recorded which). The chain uses TRBV30 and TRBJ1-4, with D unresolved. The sequence was obtained from an adult woman who had mild COVID-19 (a few samples of this study predate the infection). Cell type and time point are not known. The CDR3 nucleotides are TGTGCCTGGAGTGTACCCATGGATCTTTCGGGCGAAAAACTGTTTTTT. Its protein product is CAWSVPMDLSGEKLFF.